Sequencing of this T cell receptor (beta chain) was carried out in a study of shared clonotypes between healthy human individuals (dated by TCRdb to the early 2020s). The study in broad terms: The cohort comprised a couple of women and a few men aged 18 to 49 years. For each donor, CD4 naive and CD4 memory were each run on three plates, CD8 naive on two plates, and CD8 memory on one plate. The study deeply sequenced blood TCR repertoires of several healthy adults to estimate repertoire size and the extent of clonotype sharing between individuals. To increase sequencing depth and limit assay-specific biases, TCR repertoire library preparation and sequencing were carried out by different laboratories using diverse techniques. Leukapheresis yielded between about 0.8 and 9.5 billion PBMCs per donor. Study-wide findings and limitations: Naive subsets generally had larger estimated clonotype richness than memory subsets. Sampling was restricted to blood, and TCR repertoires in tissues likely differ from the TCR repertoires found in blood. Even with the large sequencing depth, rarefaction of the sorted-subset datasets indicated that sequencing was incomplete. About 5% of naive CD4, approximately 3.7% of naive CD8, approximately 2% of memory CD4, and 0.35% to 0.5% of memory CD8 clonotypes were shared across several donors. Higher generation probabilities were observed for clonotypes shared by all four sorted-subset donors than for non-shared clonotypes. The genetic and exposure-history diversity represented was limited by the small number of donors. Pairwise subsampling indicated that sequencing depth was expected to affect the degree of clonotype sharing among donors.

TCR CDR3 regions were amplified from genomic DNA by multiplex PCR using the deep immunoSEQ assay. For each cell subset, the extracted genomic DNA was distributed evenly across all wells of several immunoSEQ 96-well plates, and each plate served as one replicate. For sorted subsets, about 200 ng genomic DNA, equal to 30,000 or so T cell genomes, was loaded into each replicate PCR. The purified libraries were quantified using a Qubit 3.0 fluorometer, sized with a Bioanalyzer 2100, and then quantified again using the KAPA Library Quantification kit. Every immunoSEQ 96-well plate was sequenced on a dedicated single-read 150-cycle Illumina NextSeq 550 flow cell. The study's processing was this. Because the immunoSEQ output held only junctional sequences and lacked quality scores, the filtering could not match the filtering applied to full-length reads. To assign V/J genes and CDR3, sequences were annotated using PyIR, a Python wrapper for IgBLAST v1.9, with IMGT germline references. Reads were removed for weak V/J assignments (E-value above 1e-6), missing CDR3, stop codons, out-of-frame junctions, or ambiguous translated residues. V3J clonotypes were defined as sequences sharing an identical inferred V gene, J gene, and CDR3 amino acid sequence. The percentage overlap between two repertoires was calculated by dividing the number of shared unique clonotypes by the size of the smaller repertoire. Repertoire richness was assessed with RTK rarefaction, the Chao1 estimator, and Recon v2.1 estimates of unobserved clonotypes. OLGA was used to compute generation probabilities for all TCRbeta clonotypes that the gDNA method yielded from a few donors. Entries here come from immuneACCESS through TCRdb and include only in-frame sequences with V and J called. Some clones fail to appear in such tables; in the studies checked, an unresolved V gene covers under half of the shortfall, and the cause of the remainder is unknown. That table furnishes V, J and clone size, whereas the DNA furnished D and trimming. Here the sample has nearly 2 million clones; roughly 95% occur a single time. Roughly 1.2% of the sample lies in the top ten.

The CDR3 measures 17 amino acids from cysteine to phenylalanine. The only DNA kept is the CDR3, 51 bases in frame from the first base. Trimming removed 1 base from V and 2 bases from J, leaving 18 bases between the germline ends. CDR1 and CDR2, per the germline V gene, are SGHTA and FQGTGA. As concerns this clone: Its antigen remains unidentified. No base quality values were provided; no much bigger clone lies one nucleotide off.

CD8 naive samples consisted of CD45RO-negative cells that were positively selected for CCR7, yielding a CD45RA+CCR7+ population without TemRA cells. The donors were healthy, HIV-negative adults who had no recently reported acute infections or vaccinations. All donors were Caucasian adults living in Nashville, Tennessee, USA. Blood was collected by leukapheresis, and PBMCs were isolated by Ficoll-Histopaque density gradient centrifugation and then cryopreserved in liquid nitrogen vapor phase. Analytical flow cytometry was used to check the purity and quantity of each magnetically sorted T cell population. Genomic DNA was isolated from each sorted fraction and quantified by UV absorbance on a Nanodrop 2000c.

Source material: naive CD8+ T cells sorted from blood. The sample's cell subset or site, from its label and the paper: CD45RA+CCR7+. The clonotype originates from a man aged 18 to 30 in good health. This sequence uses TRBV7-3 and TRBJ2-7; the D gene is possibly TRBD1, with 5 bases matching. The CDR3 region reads CASSLSGARQGPYEQYF. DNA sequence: TGTGCCAGCAGCTTAAGTGGGGCTCGGCAGGGCCCCTACGAGCAGTACTTC.